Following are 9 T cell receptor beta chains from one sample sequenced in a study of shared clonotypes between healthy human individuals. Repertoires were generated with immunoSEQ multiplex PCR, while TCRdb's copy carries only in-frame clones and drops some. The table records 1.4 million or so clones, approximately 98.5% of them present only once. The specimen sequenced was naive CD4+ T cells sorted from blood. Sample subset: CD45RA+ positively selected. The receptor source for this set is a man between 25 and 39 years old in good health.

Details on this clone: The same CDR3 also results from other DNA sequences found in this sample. CDR3: CASSYGQGTEAFF. CDR3 sequence (DNA): TGTGCCAGCAGTTACGGGCAGGGCACTGAAGCTTTCTTT. The rearrangement joins TRBV6-5 to TRBJ1-1; a weak D match, TRBD1 (5 bases). Germline values: CDR1 MNHEY, CDR2 SVGAGI. V was trimmed by 2 bases and J by 4 bases, leaving 8 bases between them. This CDR3 is 13 amino acids long.

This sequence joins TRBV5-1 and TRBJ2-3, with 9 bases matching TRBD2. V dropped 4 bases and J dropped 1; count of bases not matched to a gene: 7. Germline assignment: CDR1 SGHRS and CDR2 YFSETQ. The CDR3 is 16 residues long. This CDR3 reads CASSRLAGVGTDTQYF. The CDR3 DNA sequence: TGCGCCAGCAGCCGATTAGCGGGAGTAGGCACAGATACGCAGTATTTT.

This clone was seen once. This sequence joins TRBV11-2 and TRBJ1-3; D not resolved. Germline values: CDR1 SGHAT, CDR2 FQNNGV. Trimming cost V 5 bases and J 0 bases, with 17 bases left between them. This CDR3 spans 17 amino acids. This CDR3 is CASSLKGRIGSGNTIYF. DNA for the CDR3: TGTGCCAGCAGCCTGAAAGGCAGGATTGGCTCTGGAAACACCATATATTTT.

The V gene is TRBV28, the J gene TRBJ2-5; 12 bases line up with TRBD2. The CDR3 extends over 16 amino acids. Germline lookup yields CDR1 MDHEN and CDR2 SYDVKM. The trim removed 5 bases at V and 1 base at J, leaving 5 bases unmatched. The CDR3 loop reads CASSGSLAGGQETQYF. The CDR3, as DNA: TGTGCCAGCAGTGGGTCACTAGCGGGAGGCCAAGAGACCCAGTACTTC.

CDR3 DNA sequence: TGCGCCAGCAGCTGGAGGGGGGCCCCAAATCAGCCCCAGCATTTT. This codes for CASSWRGAPNQPQHF. V usage is TRBV5-1 and J usage is TRBJ1-5; D may be TRBD1 (6 bases). The CDR3 extends over 15 amino acids. Trimming cost V 3 bases and J 4 bases, with 14 bases left between them. The germline gives CDR1 SGHRS, CDR2 YFSETQ.

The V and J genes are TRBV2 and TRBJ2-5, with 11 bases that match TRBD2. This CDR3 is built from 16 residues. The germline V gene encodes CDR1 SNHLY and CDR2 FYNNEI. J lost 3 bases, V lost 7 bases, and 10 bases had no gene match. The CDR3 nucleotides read TGTGCCAGCAACTCTCTGACTAGCGGGAAGGAAGAGACCCAGTACTTC. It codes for CASNSLTSGKEETQYF.

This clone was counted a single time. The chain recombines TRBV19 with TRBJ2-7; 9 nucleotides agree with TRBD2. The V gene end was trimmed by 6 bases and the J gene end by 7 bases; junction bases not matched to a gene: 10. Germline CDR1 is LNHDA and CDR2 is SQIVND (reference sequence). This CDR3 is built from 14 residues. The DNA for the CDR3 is TGTGCCAGTAGCTCAAGTCGGCGGGAGGGTGAGCAGTACTTC. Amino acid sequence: CASSSSRREGEQYF.

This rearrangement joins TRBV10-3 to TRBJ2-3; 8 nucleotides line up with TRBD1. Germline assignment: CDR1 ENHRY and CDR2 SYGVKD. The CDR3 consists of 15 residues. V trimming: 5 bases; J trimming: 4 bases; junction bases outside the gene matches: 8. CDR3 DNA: TGTGCCATCAGTTCCGGGACAGGCGGACCAGATACGCAGTATTTT. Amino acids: CAISSGTGGPDTQYF.

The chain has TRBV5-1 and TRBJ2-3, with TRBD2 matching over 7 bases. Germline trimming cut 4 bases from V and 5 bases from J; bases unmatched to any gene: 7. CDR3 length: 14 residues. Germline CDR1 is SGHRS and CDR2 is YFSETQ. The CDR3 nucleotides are TGCGCCAGCAGCCCTGGACTAGTGGGAGATACGCAGTATTTT. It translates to CASSPGLVGDTQYF.